A selection of T cell receptor beta chains follows, all from one sample in a study of cytomegalovirus exposure and HLA in healthy donors. Clones were sequenced by immunoSEQ multiplex PCR, and TCRdb holds only the in-frame ones, with some missing. This table holds about 65,000 clones, approximately 93% found once. The specimen was PBMCs. All receptors derive from a man aged 18 to 35 in good health and CMV-seropositive. CDR3s include the opening cysteine and the closing phenylalanine or tryptophan. Each record gives: V gene, D gene, clone size, J gene, CDR3 protein, CDR3 DNA. A D gene is named only where the DNA matches it firmly. The listing skips clone size in some rows; elsewhere it reads once, few, many or a size class.

TRBV29-1,.,.,TRBJ2-2,CSVAEDSTGELFF,TGCAGCGTTGCAGAGGACTCCACCGGGGAGCTGTTTTTT
TRBV28,TRBD1,.,TRBJ2-2,CASRLTGANTGELFF,TGTGCCAGCCGGTTGACAGGGGCGAACACCGGGGAGCTGTTTTTT
TRBV27,TRBD2,.,TRBJ2-2,CASRVAGGSVSGELFF,TGTGCCAGCAGGGTAGCGGGAGGAAGTGTGTCTGGGGAGCTGTTTTTT
TRBV7-2,TRBD2,.,TRBJ2-7,CASSVTSGGHASYEQYF,TGTGCCAGCAGCGTCACTAGCGGGGGCCATGCATCCTACGAGCAGTACTTC
TRBV14,.,.,TRBJ2-6,CASSHPTETGANVLTF,TGTGCCAGCAGCCACCCGACAGAGACTGGGGCCAACGTCCTGACTTTC
TRBV7-2,.,.,TRBJ1-1,CASSPWQGSAEAFF,TGTGCCAGCAGCCCTTGGCAGGGTTCGGCTGAAGCTTTCTTT
TRBV7-9,TRBD1,.,TRBJ2-1,CASSYTGTDLLKQFF,TGTGCCAGCAGCTATACCGGGACAGACCTCCTGAAGCAGTTCTTC
TRBV2,.,.,TRBJ2-1,CASTKGVNEQFF,TGTGCCAGCACCAAGGGGGTCAATGAGCAGTTCTTC
TRBV7-2,TRBD2,.,TRBJ2-1,CASSLDPGGVNEQFF,TGTGCCAGCAGCTTAGATCCTGGGGGGGTAAATGAGCAGTTCTTC
TRBV7-2,TRBD2,.,TRBJ2-1,CASSLSAGGPLYNEQFF,TGTGCCAGCAGCTTATCCGCGGGAGGGCCTCTATACAATGAGCAGTTCTTC
TRBV6-4,TRBD1,.,TRBJ2-1,CASSVIPGQGNEQFF,TGTGCCAGCAGTGTCATTCCGGGACAGGGAAATGAGCAGTTCTTC
TRBV9,.,.,TRBJ1-3,CASSEEVTPGVLSSGNTIYF,TGTGCCAGCAGCGAGGAGGTAACTCCGGGAGTTTTATCCTCTGGAAACACCATATATTTT
TRBV28,TRBD1,.,TRBJ2-1,CASSVPPGQLYNEQFF,TGTGCCAGCAGTGTACCTCCGGGACAGCTATACAATGAGCAGTTCTTC
TRBV7-2,.,.,TRBJ1-1,CASSLSVNTEAFF,TGTGCCAGCAGCTTATCGGTGAACACTGAAGCTTTCTTT
TRBV29-1,.,.,TRBJ1-5,CSVQGSGQPQHF,TGCAGCGTGCAGGGTTCAGGTCAGCCCCAGCATTTT
TRBV7-9,.,.,TRBJ2-2,CASSFSGAANTGELFF,TGTGCCAGCAGCTTCTCAGGGGCGGCGAACACCGGGGAGCTGTTTTTT
TRBV7-2,.,.,TRBJ1-2,CASSLEQGFYGYTF,TGTGCCAGCAGCTTGGAACAGGGTTTCTATGGCTACACCTTC
TRBV28,.,.,TRBJ1-5,CASTPRHAGNLNQPQHF,TGTGCCAGCACACCCCGCCACGCAGGGAACCTCAATCAGCCCCAGCATTTT
TRBV11-1,.,.,TRBJ2-3,CASSLGRYTDTQYF,TGTGCCAGCAGCCTCGGTCGTTACACAGATACGCAGTATTTT
TRBV15,TRBD1,.,TRBJ2-7,CATSTRTGGSYEQYF,TGTGCCACCAGCACCCGGACAGGGGGGTCCTACGAGCAGTACTTC
TRBV7-6,.,many,TRBJ1-5,CASSLGDMGNQPQHF,TGTGCCAGCAGCTTAGGGGACATGGGCAATCAGCCCCAGCATTTT
TRBV7-8,TRBD2,.,TRBJ2-7,CASSTLLRGSYEQYF,TGTGCCAGCAGCACGTTGCTGCGGGGGTCCTACGAGCAGTACTTC
TRBV6-4,TRBD2,.,TRBJ2-1,CASSIIAGSYNEQFF,TGTGCCAGCAGTATCATAGCGGGGTCCTACAATGAGCAGTTCTTC
TRBV9,.,.,TRBJ1-2,CASSVGNSNYGYTF,TGTGCCAGCAGCGTAGGTAACAGTAACTATGGCTACACCTTC
TRBV4-2,.,.,TRBJ2-7,CASSQVSSEGSTYEQYF,TGTGCCAGCAGCCAAGTGTCGAGTGAGGGCTCTACCTACGAGCAGTACTTC